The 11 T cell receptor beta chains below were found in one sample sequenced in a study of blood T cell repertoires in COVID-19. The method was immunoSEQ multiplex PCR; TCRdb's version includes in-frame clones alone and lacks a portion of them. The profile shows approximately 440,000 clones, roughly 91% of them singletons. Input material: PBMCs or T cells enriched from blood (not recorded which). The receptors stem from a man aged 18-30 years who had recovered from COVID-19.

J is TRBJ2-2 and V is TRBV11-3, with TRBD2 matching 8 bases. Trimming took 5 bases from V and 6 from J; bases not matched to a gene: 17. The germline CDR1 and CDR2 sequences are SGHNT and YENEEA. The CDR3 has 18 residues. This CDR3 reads CASSTPPLGGAFSGELFF. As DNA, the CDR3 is TGTGCCAGCAGCACACCCCCACTCGGGGGGGCATTCTCCGGGGAGCTGTTTTTT.

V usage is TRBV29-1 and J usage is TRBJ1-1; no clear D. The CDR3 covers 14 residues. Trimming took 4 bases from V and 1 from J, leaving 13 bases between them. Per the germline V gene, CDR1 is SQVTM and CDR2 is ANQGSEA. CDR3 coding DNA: TGCAGCGTTGTTCCGCGGCTGACGAACACTGAAGCTTTCTTT. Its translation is CSVVPRLTNTEAFF.

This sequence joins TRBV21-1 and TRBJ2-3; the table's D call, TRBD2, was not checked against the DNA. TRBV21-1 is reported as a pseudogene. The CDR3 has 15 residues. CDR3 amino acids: CASSKRMRNQEAQYF. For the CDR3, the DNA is TGTGCCAGCAGCAAAAGAATGAGGAACCAGGAGGCGCAGTATTTT.

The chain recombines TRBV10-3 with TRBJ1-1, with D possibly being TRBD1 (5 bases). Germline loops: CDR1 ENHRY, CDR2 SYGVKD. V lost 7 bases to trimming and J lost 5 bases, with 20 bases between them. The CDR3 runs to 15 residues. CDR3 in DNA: TGTGCCATCAATGGGGTTGGGGCTCACGGGACTGAAGCTTTCTTT. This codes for CAINGVGAHGTEAFF.

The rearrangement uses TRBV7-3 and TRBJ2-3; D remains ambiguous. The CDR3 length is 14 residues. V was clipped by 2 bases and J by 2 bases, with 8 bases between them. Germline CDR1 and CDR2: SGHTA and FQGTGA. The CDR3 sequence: CASSLLGPTDTQYF. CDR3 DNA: TGTGCCAGCAGCTTATTGGGCCCCACAGATACGCAGTATTTT.

The CDR3: CASGEADTEAFF. CDR3 nucleotide sequence: TGTGCCAGCGGGGAGGCGGACACTGAAGCTTTCTTT. V is TRBV7-9 and J is TRBJ1-1; D is ambiguous. This CDR3 comprises 12 residues. Trimming removed 8 bases from V and 3 bases from J, with 10 bases in between. Germline V gene lookup returns CDR1 SEHNR and CDR2 FQNEAQ (reference sequence).

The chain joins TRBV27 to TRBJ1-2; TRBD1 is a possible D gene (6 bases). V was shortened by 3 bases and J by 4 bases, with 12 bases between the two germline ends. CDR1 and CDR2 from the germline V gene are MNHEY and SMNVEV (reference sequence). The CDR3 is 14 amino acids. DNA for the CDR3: TGTGCCAGCAGTTTTCACAGGGAGTTCTATGGCTACACCTTC. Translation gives CASSFHREFYGYTF.

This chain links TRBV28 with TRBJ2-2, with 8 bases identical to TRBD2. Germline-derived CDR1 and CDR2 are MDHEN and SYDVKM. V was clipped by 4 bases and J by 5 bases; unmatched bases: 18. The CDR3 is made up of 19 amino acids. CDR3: CASSSLTGTREDPTGELFF. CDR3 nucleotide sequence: TGTGCCAGCAGTTCCCTCACCGGGACTAGAGAGGATCCGACCGGGGAGCTGTTTTTT.

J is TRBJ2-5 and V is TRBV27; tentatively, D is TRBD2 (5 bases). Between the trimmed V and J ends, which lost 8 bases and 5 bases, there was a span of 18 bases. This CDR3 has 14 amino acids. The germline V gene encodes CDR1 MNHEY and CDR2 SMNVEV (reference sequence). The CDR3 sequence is CASRRGSGGETQYF. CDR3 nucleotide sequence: TGTGCCAGCCGCCGCGGCTCTGGCGGGGAGACCCAGTACTTC.

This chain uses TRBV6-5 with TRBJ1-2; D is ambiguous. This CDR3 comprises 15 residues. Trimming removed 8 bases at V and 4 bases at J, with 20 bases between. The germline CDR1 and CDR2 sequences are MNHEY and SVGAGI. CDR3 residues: CASARGNKNSYGYTF. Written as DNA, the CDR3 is TGTGCCAGCGCCCGCGGGAACAAAAATAGCTATGGCTACACCTTC.

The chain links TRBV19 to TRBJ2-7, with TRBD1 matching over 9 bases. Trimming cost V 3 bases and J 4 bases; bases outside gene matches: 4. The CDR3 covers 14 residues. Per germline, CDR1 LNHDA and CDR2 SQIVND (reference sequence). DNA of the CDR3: TGTGCCAGTAGTATCCGGGACAGGGTGTACGAGCAGTACTTC. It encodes CASSIRDRVYEQYF.